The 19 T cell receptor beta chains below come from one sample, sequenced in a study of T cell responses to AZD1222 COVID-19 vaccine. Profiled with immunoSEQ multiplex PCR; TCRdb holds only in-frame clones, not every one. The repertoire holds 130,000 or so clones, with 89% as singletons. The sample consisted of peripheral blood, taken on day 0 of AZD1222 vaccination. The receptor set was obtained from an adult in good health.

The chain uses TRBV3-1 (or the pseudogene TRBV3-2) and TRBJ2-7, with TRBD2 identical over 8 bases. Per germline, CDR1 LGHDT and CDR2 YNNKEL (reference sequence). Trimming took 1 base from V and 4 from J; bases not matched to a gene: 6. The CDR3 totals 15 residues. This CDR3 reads CASSQGPGGKYEQYF. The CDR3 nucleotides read TGTGCCAGCAGCCAAGGGCCGGGAGGGAAATACGAGCAGTACTTC.

The CDR3 sequence is CASSPWTGLSTGELFF. The CDR3 DNA reads as TGTGCCAGTAGTCCTTGGACAGGGTTGAGTACCGGGGAGCTGTTTTTT. This rearrangement joins TRBV19 to TRBJ2-2, with 8 bases identical to TRBD1. Germline loops: CDR1 LNHDA, CDR2 SQIVND (reference sequence). The J segment lost 5 bases and the V segment lost 5 bases, leaving 10 bases of the junction unmatched. The CDR3 runs to 16 residues.

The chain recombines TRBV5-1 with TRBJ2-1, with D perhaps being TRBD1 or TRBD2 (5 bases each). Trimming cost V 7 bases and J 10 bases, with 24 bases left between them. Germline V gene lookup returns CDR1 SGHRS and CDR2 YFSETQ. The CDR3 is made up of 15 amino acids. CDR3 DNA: TGCGCCAGCCGTTCCTTGAGGGGTCCATTTGGGGAGCAGTTCTTC. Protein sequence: CASRSLRGPFGEQFF.

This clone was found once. CDR3 sequence: CASLGGLYEQYF. CDR3 DNA sequence: TGTGCCAGTCTGGGGGGACTCTACGAGCAGTACTTC. This sequence joins TRBV28 and TRBJ2-7, with a possible D match to TRBD2 (6 bases). Germline V gives CDR1 MDHEN, CDR2 SYDVKM. V was cut by 9 bases and J by 3 bases, with 12 bases left in between. The CDR3 is made up of 12 amino acids.

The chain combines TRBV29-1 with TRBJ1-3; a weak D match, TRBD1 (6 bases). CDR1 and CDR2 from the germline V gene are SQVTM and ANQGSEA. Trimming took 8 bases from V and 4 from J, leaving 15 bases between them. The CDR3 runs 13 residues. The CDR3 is CSIKGGPGNTIYF. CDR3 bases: TGCAGCATTAAAGGGGGGCCAGGAAACACCATATATTTT.

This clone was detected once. The CDR3 region has the DNA TGTGCCAGCAGGGGGGCCGCAGGGGTCTACACCTTC. It is translated as CASRGAAGVYTF. This chain connects TRBV2 to TRBJ1-2; maybe TRBD1 (6 bases). The germline V gene encodes CDR1 SNHLY and CDR2 FYNNEI. This CDR3 contains 12 residues. V was cut by 6 bases and J by 10 bases, with 15 bases left in between. The full variable domain, in which reference TRBV2 and TRBJ1-2 provide the parts outside the CDR3, is EPEVTQTPSHQVTQMGQEVILRCVPISNHLYFYWYRQILGQKVEFLVSFYNNEISEKSEIFDDQFSVERPDGSNFTLKIRSTKLEDSAMYFCASRGAAGVYTFGSGTRLTVV.

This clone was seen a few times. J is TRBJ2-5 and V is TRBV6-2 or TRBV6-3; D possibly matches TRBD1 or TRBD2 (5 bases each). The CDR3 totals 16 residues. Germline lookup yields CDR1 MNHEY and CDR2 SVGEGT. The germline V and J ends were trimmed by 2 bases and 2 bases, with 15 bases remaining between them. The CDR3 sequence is CASSYGTGMWQETQYF. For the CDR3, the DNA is TGTGCCAGCAGTTACGGGACCGGTATGTGGCAAGAGACCCAGTACTTC.

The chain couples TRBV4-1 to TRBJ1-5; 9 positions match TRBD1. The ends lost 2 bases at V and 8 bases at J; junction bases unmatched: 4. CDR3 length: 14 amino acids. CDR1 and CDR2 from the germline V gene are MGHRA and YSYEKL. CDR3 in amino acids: CASSQLTGGKPQHF. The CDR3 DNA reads TGCGCCAGCAGCCAACTAACAGGGGGCAAGCCCCAGCATTTT.

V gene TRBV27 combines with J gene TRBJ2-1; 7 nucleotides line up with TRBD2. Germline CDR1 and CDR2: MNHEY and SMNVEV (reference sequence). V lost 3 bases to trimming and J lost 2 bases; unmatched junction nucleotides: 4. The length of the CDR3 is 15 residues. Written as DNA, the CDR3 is TGTGCCAGCAGTTTCCCCGGGAGGCCCTACAATGAGCAGTTCTTC. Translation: CASSFPGRPYNEQFF.

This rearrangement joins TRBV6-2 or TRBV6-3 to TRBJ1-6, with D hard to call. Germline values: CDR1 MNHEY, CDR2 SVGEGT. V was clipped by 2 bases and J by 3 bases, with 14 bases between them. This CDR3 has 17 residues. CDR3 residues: CASSYPPGSVYNSPLHF. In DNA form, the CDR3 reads TGTGCCAGCAGTTACCCGCCGGGCAGTGTCTATAATTCACCCCTCCACTTT.

CDR3 loop: CASSYGQGGAGSPLHF. The CDR3 DNA reads as TGTGCCAGCAGTTACGGACAGGGGGGAGCGGGTTCACCCCTCCACTTT. The rearrangement links TRBV6-6 to TRBJ1-6; 10 bases line up with TRBD1. The germline V gene has CDR1 MNHNY and CDR2 SVGAGI (reference sequence). This CDR3 has 16 amino acids. V lost 2 bases and J lost 9; bases outside the gene matches: 7.

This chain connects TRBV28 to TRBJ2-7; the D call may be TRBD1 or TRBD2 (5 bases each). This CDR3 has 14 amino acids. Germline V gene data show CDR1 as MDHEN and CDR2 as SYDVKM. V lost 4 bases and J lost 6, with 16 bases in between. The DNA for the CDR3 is TGTGCCAGCAGTTCCGGGACGACGCCCCTCGAGCAGTACTTC. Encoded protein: CASSSGTTPLEQYF.

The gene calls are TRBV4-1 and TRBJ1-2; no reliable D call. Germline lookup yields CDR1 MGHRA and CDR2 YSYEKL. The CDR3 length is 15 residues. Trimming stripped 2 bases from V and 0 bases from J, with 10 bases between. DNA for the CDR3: TGCGCCAGCAGCCAAATCAGTAGTCCTAACTATGGCTACACCTTC. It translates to CASSQISSPNYGYTF.

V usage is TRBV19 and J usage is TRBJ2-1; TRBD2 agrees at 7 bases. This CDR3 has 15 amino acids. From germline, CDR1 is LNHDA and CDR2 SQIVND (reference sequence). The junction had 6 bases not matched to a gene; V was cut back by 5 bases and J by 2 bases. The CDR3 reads CASSVSGWTYNEQFF. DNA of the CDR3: TGTGCCAGTAGTGTTAGCGGGTGGACCTACAATGAGCAGTTCTTC.

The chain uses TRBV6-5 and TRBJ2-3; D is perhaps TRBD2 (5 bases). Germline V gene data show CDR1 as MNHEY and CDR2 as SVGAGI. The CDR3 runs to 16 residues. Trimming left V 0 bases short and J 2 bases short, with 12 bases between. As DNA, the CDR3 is TGTGCCAGCAGTTACTCGGCGGGCTTCTTCACAGATACGCAGTATTTT. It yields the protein CASSYSAGFFTDTQYF.

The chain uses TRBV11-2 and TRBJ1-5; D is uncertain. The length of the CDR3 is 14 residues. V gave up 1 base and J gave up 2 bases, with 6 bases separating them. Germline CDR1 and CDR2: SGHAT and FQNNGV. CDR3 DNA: TGTGCCAGCAGCTTAGCGGGAGGCAATCAGCCCCAGCATTTT. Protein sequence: CASSLAGGNQPQHF. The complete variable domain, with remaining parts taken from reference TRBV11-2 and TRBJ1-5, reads EAGVAQSPRYKIIEKRQSVAFWCNPISGHATLYWYQQILGQGPKLLIQFQNNGVVDDSQLPKDRFSAERLKGVDSTLKIQPAKLEDSAVYLCASSLAGGNQPQHFGDGTRLSIL.

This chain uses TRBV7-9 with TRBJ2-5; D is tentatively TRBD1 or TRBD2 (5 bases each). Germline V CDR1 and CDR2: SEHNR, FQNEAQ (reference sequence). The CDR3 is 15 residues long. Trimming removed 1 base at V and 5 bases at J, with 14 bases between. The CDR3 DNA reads TGTGCCAGCAGCTTAGTAGGTCAGGGACGGGAGACCCAGTACTTC. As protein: CASSLVGQGRETQYF. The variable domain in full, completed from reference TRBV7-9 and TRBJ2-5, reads DTGVSQNPRHKITKRGQNVTFRCDPISEHNRLYWYRQTLGQGPEFLTYFQNEAQLEKSRLLSDRFSAERPKGSFSTLEIQRTEQGDSAMYLCASSLVGQGRETQYFGPGTRLLVL.

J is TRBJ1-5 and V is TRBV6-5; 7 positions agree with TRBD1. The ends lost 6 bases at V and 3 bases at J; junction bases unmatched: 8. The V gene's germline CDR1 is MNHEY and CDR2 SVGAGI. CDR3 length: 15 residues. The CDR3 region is CASSPGTADNQPQHF. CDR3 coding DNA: TGTGCCAGCAGCCCAGGGACAGCCGACAATCAGCCCCAGCATTTT.

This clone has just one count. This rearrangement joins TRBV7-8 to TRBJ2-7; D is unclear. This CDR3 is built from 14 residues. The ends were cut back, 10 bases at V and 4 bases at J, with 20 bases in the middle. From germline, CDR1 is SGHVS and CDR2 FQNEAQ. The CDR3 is CATQRNQRRYEQYF. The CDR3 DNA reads TGTGCCACCCAGAGAAATCAGAGGCGGTACGAGCAGTACTTC.